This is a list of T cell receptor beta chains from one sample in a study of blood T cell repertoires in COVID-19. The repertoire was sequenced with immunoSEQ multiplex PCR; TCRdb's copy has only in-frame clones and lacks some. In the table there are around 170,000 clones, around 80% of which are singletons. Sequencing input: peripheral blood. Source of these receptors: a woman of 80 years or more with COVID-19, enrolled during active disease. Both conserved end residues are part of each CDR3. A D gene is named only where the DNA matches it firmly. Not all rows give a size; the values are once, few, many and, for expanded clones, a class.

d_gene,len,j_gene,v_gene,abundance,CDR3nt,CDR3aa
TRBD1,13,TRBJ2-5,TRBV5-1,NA,TGCGCCAGCAGTTCCGGGACAGAAGAGACCCAGTACTTC,CASSSGTEETQYF
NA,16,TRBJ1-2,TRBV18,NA,TGTGCCAGCTCACCACCGGTGTACAGGGAACTCTATGGCTACACCTTC,CASSPPVYRELYGYTF
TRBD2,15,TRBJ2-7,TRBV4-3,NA,TGCGCCAGCAGCCAAGGCGGGGGGCGAGACTACGAGCAGTACTTC,CASSQGGGRDYEQYF
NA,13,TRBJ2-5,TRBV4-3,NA,TGCGCCAGCAGCCAAGCCTACCAAGAGACCCAGTACTTC,CASSQAYQETQYF
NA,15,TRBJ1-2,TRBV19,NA,TGTGCCAGTAGTACCCGGACGGACATCAACTATGGCTACACCTTC,CASSTRTDINYGYTF
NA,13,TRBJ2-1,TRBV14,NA,TGTGCCAGCAGCTTGACTAGGAGCAATGAGCAGTTCTTC,CASSLTRSNEQFF
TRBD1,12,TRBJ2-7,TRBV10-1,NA,TGCGCCGAGGGGACAGGGGGGGACGAGCAGTACTTC,CAEGTGGDEQYF
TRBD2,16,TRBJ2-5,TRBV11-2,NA,TGTGCCAGCAGCGGCAGACTAGCGGGCCGCCGGGAGACCCAGTACTTC,CASSGRLAGRRETQYF
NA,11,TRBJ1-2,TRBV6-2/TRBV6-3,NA,TGTGCCAGCAGTCCGTCCTATGGCTACACCTTC,CASSPSYGYTF
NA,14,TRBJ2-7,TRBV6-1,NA,TGTGCCAGCAGTGAGACAGGCGGCTCCTACGAGCAGTACTTC,CASSETGGSYEQYF
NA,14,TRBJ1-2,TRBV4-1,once,TGCGCCAGCAGCCAAGCCCAGGTCAACTATGGCTACACCTTC,CASSQAQVNYGYTF
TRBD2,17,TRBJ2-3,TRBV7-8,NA,TGTGCCAGCAGCCTAGCGGTTCTAGCGGGAGGGCCAGATACGCAGTATTTT,CASSLAVLAGGPDTQYF
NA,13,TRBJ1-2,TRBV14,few,TGTGCCAGCAGCCAAGAATGGGCGTATGGCTACACCTTC,CASSQEWAYGYTF
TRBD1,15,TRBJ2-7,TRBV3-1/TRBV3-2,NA,TGTGCCAGCAGCCAAGTGGGACAGTCGCGCTACGAGCAGTACTTC,CASSQVGQSRYEQYF
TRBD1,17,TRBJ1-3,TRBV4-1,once,TGCGCCAGCAGCCAGGCGCCCGACAGGGTAACCGGAAACACCATATATTTT,CASSQAPDRVTGNTIYF
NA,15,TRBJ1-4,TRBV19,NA,TGTGCCAGTAGTATAGGACAGGCCCGGACTGAAAAACTGTTTTTT,CASSIGQARTEKLFF
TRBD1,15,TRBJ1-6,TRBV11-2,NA,TGTGCCAGCCAAAGGACAGGGACCTATAATTCACCCCTCCACTTT,CASQRTGTYNSPLHF
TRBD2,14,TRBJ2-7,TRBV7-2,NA,TGTGCCAGCAGCTTAAAGGGACTAGTGTACGAGCAGTACTTC,CASSLKGLVYEQYF
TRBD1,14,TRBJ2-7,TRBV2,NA,TGTGCCAGCCTCCTACGCCAGGGGGCGGCCGAGCAGTACTTC,CASLLRQGAAEQYF
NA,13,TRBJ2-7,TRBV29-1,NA,TGCAGCGTTGAACAGGGGGGAACCTACGAGCAGTACTTC,CSVEQGGTYEQYF
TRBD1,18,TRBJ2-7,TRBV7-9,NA,TGTGCCAGCAGCCCTAAGGTGACAGGGGGCCTTAGCTCCTACGAGCAGTACTTC,CASSPKVTGGLSSYEQYF
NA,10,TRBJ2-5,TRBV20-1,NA,TGCAGTGCTAGCCTAGGGGCCCAGTACTTC,CSASLGAQYF
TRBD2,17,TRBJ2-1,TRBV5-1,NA,TGCGCCAGCAGCCCCGGACTAGCGGGACGGACCAACAATGAGCAGTTCTTC,CASSPGLAGRTNNEQFF
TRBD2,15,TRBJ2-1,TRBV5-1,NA,TGCGCCAGCAGCTTGGGCGGGGGGGCCTACAATGAGCAGTTCTTC,CASSLGGGAYNEQFF
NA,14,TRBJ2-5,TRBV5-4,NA,TGTGCCAGCAGCTTGGACCCCGGCGGGGAGACCCAGTACTTC,CASSLDPGGETQYF
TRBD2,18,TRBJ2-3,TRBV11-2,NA,TGTGCCAGCAGCTACCGTCCCGGGACTAGCGGGGGGAAAGATACGCAGTATTTT,CASSYRPGTSGGKDTQYF
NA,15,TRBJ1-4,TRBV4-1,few,TGCGCCAGCAGCCCTCAGGAGGGAACTAATGAAAAACTGTTTTTT,CASSPQEGTNEKLFF
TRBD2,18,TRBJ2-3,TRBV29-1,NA,TGCAGCGTTGAGGGGGTACTAGCGGGAGAGGGGGACACAGATACGCAGTATTTT,CSVEGVLAGEGDTDTQYF
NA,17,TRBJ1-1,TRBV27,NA,TGTGCCAGCAGTCCCGAGGGGGGGCGATGGGTTAGCACTGAAGCTTTCTTT,CASSPEGGRWVSTEAFF
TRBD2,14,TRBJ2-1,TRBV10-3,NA,TGTGCCATCAGTGAGTCACTAGCGAATACTGAGCAGTTCTTC,CAISESLANTEQFF
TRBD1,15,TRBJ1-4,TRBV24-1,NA,TGTGCCACCAGTGATCCCGGGACAGGGGGAGAAAAACTGTTTTTT,CATSDPGTGGEKLFF
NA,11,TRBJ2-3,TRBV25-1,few,TGTGCCAGCAGTGTGAGAGATACGCAGTATTTT,CASSVRDTQYF